Presented here are 23 T cell receptor beta chains from one specimen sequenced in a study of T cell repertoires in cytomegalovirus infection. TCRdb reprocessed the reads via MiXCR and lists one record per CDR3 protein. Of hundreds of thousands of distinct CDR3 sequences listed, 20% to 30% are singletons. Specimen: CD8+ T cells from PBMCs. The receptors derive from a human donor in good health (CMV status not recorded). Some clones in this sample may be carry-over from other donors' samples.

About this clonotype itself: This sequence may be a read error, since a much larger clone differs from it by one base. The J gene is TRBJ1-2, the V gene TRBV7-2; D gene ambiguous. The CDR3 sequence is 13 residues long. CDR1 and CDR2 (germline): SGHTA, FQGNSA. The CDR3 region has the DNA TGTGCCAGCAGCTTAGCGAATCGGCCGGGCTACGCCTTC. It encodes CASSLANRPGYAF.

Note on this clonotype: A much more abundant neighbour one base away suggests this may be a read error. The chain carries TRBV6-5 and TRBJ1-1, with a tentative D call TRBD1 (5 bases). Germline CDR1 reads MNHEY; CDR2 reads SVGAGI. The CDR3 is 15 residues long. The V and J ends lost 4 bases and 3 bases respectively, with 15 bases between them. The chain's CDR3 is CASSWGGGSDTEAFF. In DNA, the CDR3 is TGTGCCAGCAGTTGGGGTGGGGGGTCGGACACTGAAGCTTTCTTT.

Details on this clonotype: This may come from a read error, since a much larger clone is one base off. V and J are TRBV27 and TRBJ1-6; 11 nucleotides line up with TRBD1. The CDR3 has 14 amino acids. Looked up from germline, CDR1 is MNHEY and CDR2 is SMNVEV (reference sequence). V gave up 10 bases and J gave up 10 bases; unmatched junction bases: 9. The CDR3 DNA sequence: TGTGCCAACAGCCCCGGGACAGGGGGATCACCCCTCCACTTT. Its translation: CANSPGTGGSPLHF.

The V gene is TRBV7-9, the J gene TRBJ2-1; 11 bases agree with TRBD1. CDR1 is SEHNR, CDR2 FQNEAQ, per germline (reference sequence). Losses at the gene ends were 5 bases for V and 0 bases for J; bases not matched to a gene: 3. The CDR3 has 16 residues. For the CDR3, the DNA is TGTGCCAGCAGCGGGGACAGGGGGAGCTCCTACAATGAGCAGTTCTTC. Its translation is CASSGDRGSSYNEQFF.

The chain couples TRBV2 to TRBJ2-1; possibly TRBD2 for D (7 bases). Germline CDR1 is SNHLY and CDR2 is FYNNEI. Trimming shortened V by 3 bases and J by 2 bases, and 11 bases separated the two germline ends. The CDR3 is 15 residues long. CDR3 bases: TGTGCCAGCAGTGAGGAGGGGGGGGCCTACAATGAGCAGTTCTTC. Translated: CASSEEGGAYNEQFF.

The chain carries TRBV29-1 and TRBJ1-2; maybe TRBD1 (6 bases). Trimming pared 6 bases from V and 1 base from J, leaving 15 bases between. Germline V gene lookup returns CDR1 SQVTM and CDR2 ANQGSEA. The CDR3 is 14 amino acids. CDR3 region: CSVLNREINYGYTF. In DNA form, the CDR3 reads TGCAGCGTCCTAAACAGGGAAATTAACTATGGCTACACCTTC.

This clonotype occurred many times. This chain links TRBV7-6 with TRBJ2-1, with D perhaps TRBD1 (6 bases). Trimming cost V 2 bases and J 10 bases, with 12 bases left between them. Germline V lookup: CDR1 SGHVS, CDR2 FNYEAQ. CDR3 length: 13 amino acids. The CDR3 reads CASSLLQGGEQFF. The CDR3 DNA follows: TGTGCCAGCAGCTTATTACAGGGTGGGGAGCAGTTCTTC.

The V and J genes are TRBV4-3 and TRBJ2-2; D remains ambiguous. V lost 1 base, J lost 7 bases, and 7 bases lay in between. Germline CDR1 LGHNA, CDR2 YSLEER. CDR3 size: 13 residues. DNA for the CDR3: TGCGCCAGCAGCCAAGTTATGGGCGGGGAGCTGTTTTTT. This encodes CASSQVMGGELFF.

This clonotype was seen more than once but under ten times. This sequence joins TRBV12-5 and TRBJ1-5; TRBD1 is a possible D gene (5 bases). CDR3 length: 15 residues. The V gene's germline CDR1 is LGHNT and CDR2 FRNRAP. Trimming took 1 base from V and 2 from J, leaving 9 bases between them. DNA for the CDR3: TGTGCTAGTGGTTTGGGACGGGACGGCAATCAGCCCCAGCATTTT. This encodes CASGLGRDGNQPQHF.

This clonotype has at least ten counts. The chain has TRBV12-5 and TRBJ2-1, with D perhaps TRBD1 (6 bases). CDR1 and CDR2 from the germline V gene are LGHNT and FRNRAP. V lost 5 bases and J lost 9, with 20 bases in between. The CDR3 loop spans 15 amino acids. CDR3 DNA sequence: TGTGCTAGTGGTCTCCGGGACACGGGAAACCCTGAGCAGTTCTTC. It yields the protein CASGLRDTGNPEQFF. The variable domain in full, with the rest retrieved from reference TRBV12-5 and TRBJ2-1, is DARVTQTPRHKVTEMGQEVTMRCQPILGHNTVFWYRQTMMQGLELLAYFRNRAPLDDSGMPKDRFSAEMPDATLATLKIQPSEPRDSAVYFCASGLRDTGNPEQFFGPGTRLTVL.

The genes are TRBV7-9 and TRBJ2-3; 13 nucleotides match TRBD2. The CDR3 covers 19 residues. CDR1 and CDR2 from the germline V gene are SEHNR and FQNEAQ (reference sequence). Unmatched junction bases numbered 12, after V lost 4 bases and J lost 2 bases. CDR3 DNA sequence: TGTGCCAGCAGCTCTTGGACTAGCGGGGGCCATGCGTCCACAGATACGCAGTATTTT. It yields the protein CASSSWTSGGHASTDTQYF.

The gene calls are TRBV10-3 and TRBJ2-2; D may be TRBD1 (5 bases). Per the germline V gene, CDR1 is ENHRY and CDR2 is SYGVKD. This CDR3 comprises 14 residues. V was shortened by 4 bases and J by 1 base, with 7 bases between the two germline ends. Written as DNA, the CDR3 is TGTGCCATCAGTGGAAGGGGGAACACCGGGGAGCTGTTTTTT. Amino acids: CAISGRGNTGELFF.

This clonotype was seen a handful of times. This rearrangement joins TRBV29-1 to TRBJ2-2; either TRBD1 or TRBD2 may fit D (5 bases each). V was pared by 3 bases and J by 5 bases, with 10 bases between. This CDR3 has 13 residues. The germline V gene encodes CDR1 SQVTM and CDR2 ANQGSEA. For the CDR3, the DNA is TGCAGCGTTGAGGGGCGGACTACCGGGGAGCTGTTTTTT. It codes for CSVEGRTTGELFF.

This clonotype was counted between two and nine times. CDR3 protein: CSADRGWNTEAFF. Written as DNA, the CDR3 is TGCAGTGCAGACAGGGGTTGGAACACTGAAGCTTTCTTT. The chain couples TRBV20-1 to TRBJ1-1, with 8 bases lining up with TRBD1. The length of the CDR3 is 13 residues. Trimming removed 6 bases from V and 1 base from J; junction bases left unmatched: 4. Per the germline V gene, CDR1 is DFQATT and CDR2 is SNEGSKA (reference sequence).

The chain recombines TRBV6-6 with TRBJ1-6; D uncertain. Germline assignment: CDR1 MNHNY and CDR2 SVGAGI (reference sequence). Between the trimmed V and J ends, which lost 3 bases and 10 bases, there was a span of 10 bases. The CDR3 loop spans 13 amino acids. The CDR3 sequence: CASSYTTRSPLHF. In nucleotides, the CDR3 is TGTGCCAGCAGTTATACTACTAGGTCACCCCTCCACTTT.

This clonotype was observed a handful of times. The rearrangement uses TRBV13 and TRBJ1-1; no clear D gene. The CDR3 sequence is 14 residues long. Germline CDR1 is PRHDT and CDR2 is FYEKMQ (reference sequence). Trimming removed 3 bases at V and 3 bases at J, with 11 bases between. CDR3 loop: CASSLRGRDTEAFF. CDR3 DNA sequence: TGTGCCAGCAGCTTGAGAGGAAGAGACACTGAAGCTTTCTTT.

This clonotype has only a few counts. The V and J genes are TRBV20-1 and TRBJ2-1, with D maybe TRBD2 (7 bases). The CDR3 length is 15 residues. Germline V gene sequence: CDR1 DFQATT, CDR2 SNEGSKA (reference sequence). The V gene lost 4 bases and the J gene lost 4 bases, with 17 bases spanning the gap. This chain's CDR3 is CSATRGAPEYNEQFF. CDR3 nucleotides: TGCAGTGCTACCCGGGGGGCTCCAGAATACAATGAGCAGTTCTTC.

Ten or more counts support this clonotype. This sequence joins TRBV11-3 and TRBJ2-3, with TRBD2 matching 11 bases. The CDR3 has 16 residues. Germline loops: CDR1 SGHNT, CDR2 YENEEA. V lost 5 bases to trimming and J lost 4 bases; unmatched junction nucleotides: 8. CDR3 in DNA: TGTGCCAGCAGCCGCCGACTAGCGGGGACTCCAGATACGCAGTATTTT. Its protein product is CASSRRLAGTPDTQYF.

The chain carries TRBV5-1 and TRBJ1-1; the match to TRBD1 covers 8 bases. The CDR3 spans 18 residues. Per germline, CDR1 SGHRS and CDR2 YFSETQ. Germline trimming cut 3 bases from V and 0 bases from J; bases unmatched to any gene: 13. The DNA for the CDR3 is TGCGCCAGCAGCTGGCTACCGACAGGGGAAACGATGAACACTGAAGCTTTCTTT. It encodes CASSWLPTGETMNTEAFF. Together with reference TRBV5-1 and TRBJ1-1, the CDR3 gives the full variable domain: KAGVTQTPRYLIKTRGQQVTLSCSPISGHRSVSWYQQTPGQGLQFLFEYFSETQRNKGNFPGRFSGRQFSNSRSEMNVSTLELGDSALYLCASSWLPTGETMNTEAFFGQGTRLTVV.

This clonotype turned up a few times. The chain links TRBV18 to TRBJ2-1; D possibly corresponds to TRBD1 (7 bases). The CDR3 extends over 14 amino acids. V lost 0 bases and J 7 bases, leaving 10 bases between the germline ends. Looked up from germline, CDR1 is KGHSH and CDR2 is LQKENI. The CDR3 DNA is TGTGCCAGCTCACCACCGCAGGGGGGAAATGAGCAGTTCTTC. It codes for CASSPPQGGNEQFF.

J is TRBJ2-5 and V is TRBV7-9; 10 nucleotides line up with TRBD1. Unmatched junction bases numbered 7, after V lost 5 bases and J lost 4 bases. The germline gives CDR1 SEHNR, CDR2 FQNEAQ (reference sequence). The CDR3 is 15 amino acids. CDR3 amino acids: CASSHPGQGLETQYF. As DNA, the CDR3 is TGTGCCAGCAGCCATCCGGGACAGGGGTTAGAGACCCAGTACTTC.

This clonotype was detected a few times. The chain joins TRBV27 to TRBJ1-1, with D unclear. CDR3 length equals 13 residues. Germline V gene lookup returns CDR1 MNHEY and CDR2 SMNVEV (reference sequence). The germline V and J ends were trimmed by 9 bases and 1 base, with 12 bases remaining between them. The CDR3 nucleotides read TGTGCCAGTTTCCTGGGCAAGAACACTGAAGCTTTCTTT. Translated: CASFLGKNTEAFF.

Points on this clonotype: This could be a read error, since a much larger clone is one nucleotide away. The V call is TRBV2, the J call TRBJ1-2; possible D gene TRBD1, 6 bases. V lost 7 bases and J 3 bases, leaving 9 bases between the germline ends. This CDR3 has 12 residues. Germline CDR1 reads SNHLY; CDR2 reads FYNNEI. Here the CDR3 DNA reads TGTGCCAGCACAGGGGCCTACTATGGCTACACCTTC. Amino acids: CASTGAYYGYTF.